The clone carrying this T cell receptor beta chain was detected ten times or more. Its antigen remains unidentified. Investigators amplified TCR beta CDR3 regions from RNA transcripts. Second-round multiplex PCR came after first-round RT-PCR with HTBI primers. TCRdb independently ran MiXCR on the multiplex PCR reads; one entry per CDR3 protein. The sample contains more than 300,000 distinct CDR3 sequences, about a sixth of which appear only once. Pregnancy or lactation, uncontrolled infections and other autoimmune diseases were grounds for excluding patients. Fresh peripheral blood, around 9.3 ml, was the PBMC source. The sample comes from a study of Graves' ophthalmopathy and Graves' hyperthyroidism. General study results and limits: Most thyroid clonotypes expanded beyond 0.001 frequency were also found in blood. Using a 13-signature model, the authors split ophthalmopathy from stable hyperthyroidism, with 85% to 90% sensitivity and 81.08% specificity.

This CDR3 contains 14 residues. Germline lookup yields CDR1 LGHDT and CDR2 YNNKEL (reference sequence). Germline trimming cut 4 bases from V and 5 bases from J; bases unmatched to any gene: 6. The chain couples TRBV3-1 to TRBJ1-1; 8 nucleotides agree with TRBD1. The TCR sequence derives from an adult woman with stable Graves' hyperthyroidism. Material: peripheral blood. The chain's CDR3 is CASSRVGQATEAFF. CDR3 bases: TGTGCCAGCAGCCGTGTGGGACAGGCTACTGAAGCTTTCTTT.